The text below deals with one TCR beta chain. In each sequencing run, over 160 million TCR-beta sequences were generated from 15-18 subjects. One entry per CDR3 protein results from TCRdb running MiXCR on the 5' RACE reads. The sample yields around 51,000 distinct CDR3 sequences, more than 9.5% seen once. The sample's time point: longitudinal time-point 3. PBMCs numbering 2 million and stored at -80 C yielded the unsorted libraries. The CDR3 contains 15 residues. Per the germline V gene, CDR1 is SGHNT and CDR2 is YENEEA. V shed 5 bases and J shed 0 bases, with 11 bases lying between them. These data are taken from a study of neurological immune-mediated disorders.

J is TRBJ2-1 and V is TRBV11-3; D remains ambiguous. The TCR was taken from a male donor with HTLV-1-associated myelopathy (HAM/TSP). Sequencing was done on a sample of PBMCs. The CDR3: CASSLGLGSYNEQFF. The CDR3 bases are TGTGCCAGCAGCCTAGGATTGGGCTCCTACAATGAGCAGTTCTTC.